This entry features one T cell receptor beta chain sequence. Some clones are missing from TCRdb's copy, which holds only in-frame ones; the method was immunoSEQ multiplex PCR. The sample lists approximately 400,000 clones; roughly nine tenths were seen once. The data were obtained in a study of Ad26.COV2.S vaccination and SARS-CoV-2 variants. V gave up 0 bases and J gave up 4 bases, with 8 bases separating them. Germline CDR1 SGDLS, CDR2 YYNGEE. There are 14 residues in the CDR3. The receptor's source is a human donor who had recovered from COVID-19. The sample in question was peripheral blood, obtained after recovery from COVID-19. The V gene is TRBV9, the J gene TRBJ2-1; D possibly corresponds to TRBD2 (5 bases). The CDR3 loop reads CASSVARGYNEQFF. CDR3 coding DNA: TGTGCCAGCAGCGTAGCTCGGGGATACAATGAGCAGTTCTTC.